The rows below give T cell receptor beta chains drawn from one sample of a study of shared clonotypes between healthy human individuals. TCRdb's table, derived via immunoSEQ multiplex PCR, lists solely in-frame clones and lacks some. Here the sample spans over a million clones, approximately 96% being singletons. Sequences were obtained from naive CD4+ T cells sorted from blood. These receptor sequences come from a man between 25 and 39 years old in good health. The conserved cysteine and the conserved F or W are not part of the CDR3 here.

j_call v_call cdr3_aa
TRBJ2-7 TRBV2 ASRGLAGFYEQY
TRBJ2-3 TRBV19 ASTLRAGDTQY
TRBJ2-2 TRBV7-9 ASSDRDRLTGELF
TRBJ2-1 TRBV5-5 ASSFTGFNEQF
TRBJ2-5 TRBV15 ATSRDLTTGTQY
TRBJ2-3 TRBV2 ASSEGLLSADTQY
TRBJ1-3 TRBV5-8 ASSMGQISGNTIY
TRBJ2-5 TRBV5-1 ASSLSTGRETQY
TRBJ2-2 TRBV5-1 ASSPSGKDTGELF
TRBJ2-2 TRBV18 ASSPGIANTGELF
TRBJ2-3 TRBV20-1 SASGDTQY
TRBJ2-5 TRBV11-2 ASSIEGGYQETQY
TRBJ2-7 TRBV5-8 ASLRDRGYEQY
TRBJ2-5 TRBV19 ASSRTGRQETQY